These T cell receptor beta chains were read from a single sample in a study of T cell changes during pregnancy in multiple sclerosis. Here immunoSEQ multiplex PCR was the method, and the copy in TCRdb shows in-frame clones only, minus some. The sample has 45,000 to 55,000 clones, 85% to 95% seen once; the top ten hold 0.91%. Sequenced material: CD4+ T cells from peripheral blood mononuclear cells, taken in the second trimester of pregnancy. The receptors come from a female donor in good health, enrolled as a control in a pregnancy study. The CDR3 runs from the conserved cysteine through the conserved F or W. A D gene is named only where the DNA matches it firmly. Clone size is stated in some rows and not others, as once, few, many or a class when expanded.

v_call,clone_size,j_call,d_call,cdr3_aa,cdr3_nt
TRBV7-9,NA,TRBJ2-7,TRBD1,CASSRDRAYEQYF,TGTGCCAGCAGCCGGGACAGGGCCTACGAGCAGTACTTC
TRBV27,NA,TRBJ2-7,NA,CASSLRQDSYEQYF,TGTGCCAGCAGTTTACGACAGGACTCCTACGAGCAGTACTTC
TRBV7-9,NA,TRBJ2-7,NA,CASSLVGGSYEQYF,TGTGCCAGCAGCTTAGTAGGGGGCTCCTACGAGCAGTACTTC
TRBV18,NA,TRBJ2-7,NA,CASSPGQGIGYEQYF,TGTGCCAGCTCACCGGGCCAGGGAATAGGCTACGAGCAGTACTTC
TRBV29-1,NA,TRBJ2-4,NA,CSVGDTKNIQYF,TGCAGCGTCGGGGACACCAAAAACATTCAGTACTTC
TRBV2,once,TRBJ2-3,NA,CASVASSTDTQYF,TGTGCCAGCGTTGCGAGTAGCACAGATACGCAGTATTTT
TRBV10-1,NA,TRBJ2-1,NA,CASSPEALGQPNEQFF,TGCGCCAGCAGTCCGGAGGCCCTCGGACAGCCCAATGAGCAGTTCTTC
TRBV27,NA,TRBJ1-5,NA,CASSLGDSSQPQHF,TGTGCCAGCAGTTTAGGAGATTCTAGTCAGCCCCAGCATTTT
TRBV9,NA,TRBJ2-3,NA,CAVGPRPEADTQYF,TGTGCCGTCGGTCCTAGGCCAGAAGCAGATACGCAGTATTTT
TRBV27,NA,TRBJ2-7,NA,CASSTGTRTYEQYF,TGTGCCAGCAGTACAGGGACCCGAACCTACGAGCAGTACTTC
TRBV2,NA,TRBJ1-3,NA,CAILQDSGNTIYF,TGTGCCATTCTGCAGGACTCTGGAAACACCATATATTTT
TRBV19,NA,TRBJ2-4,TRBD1,CASGRQGSNIQYF,TGTGCCAGTGGACGACAGGGGTCAAACATTCAGTACTTC
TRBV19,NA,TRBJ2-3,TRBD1,CASSLQGAGDTQYF,TGTGCCAGTAGTTTACAGGGGGCGGGAGATACGCAGTATTTT
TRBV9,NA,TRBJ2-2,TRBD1,CASSARQGETTGELFF,TGTGCCAGCAGCGCCAGACAGGGTGAGACCACCGGGGAGCTGTTTTTT
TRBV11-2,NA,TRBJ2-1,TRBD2,CASSLGYKAGSSYNEQFF,TGTGCCAGCAGCTTAGGGTATAAAGCGGGAAGCTCCTACAATGAGCAGTTCTTC
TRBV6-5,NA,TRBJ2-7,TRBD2,CASSYPGGGGYEQYF,TGTGCCAGCAGTTACCCTGGTGGGGGGGGCTACGAGCAGTACTTC
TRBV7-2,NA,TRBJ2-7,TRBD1,CASSLAQTGRGEQYF,TGTGCCAGCAGCTTAGCACAGACAGGGCGAGGCGAGCAGTACTTC
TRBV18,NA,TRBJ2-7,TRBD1,CASSLTPGQGPSYEQYF,TGTGCCAGCTCACTTACTCCAGGACAGGGTCCCTCCTACGAGCAGTACTTC
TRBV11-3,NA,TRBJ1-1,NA,CASSLDPYNTEAFF,TGTGCCAGCAGCTTAGATCCCTACAACACTGAAGCTTTCTTT
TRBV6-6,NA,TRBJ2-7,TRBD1,CASSDRVSYEQYF,TGTGCCAGCAGTGACAGGGTCTCCTACGAGCAGTACTTC
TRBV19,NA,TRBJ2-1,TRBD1,CASSPSGRGQKFYNEQFF,TGTGCCAGTAGTCCCTCAGGAAGGGGGCAAAAATTTTACAATGAGCAGTTCTTC
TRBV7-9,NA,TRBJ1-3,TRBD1,CASSPGDSSGNTIYF,TGTGCCAGCAGCCCAGGGGACAGCTCTGGAAACACCATATATTTT
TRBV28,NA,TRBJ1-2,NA,CASNPGRAYGYTF,TGTGCCAGCAATCCAGGGCGTGCATATGGCTACACCTTC
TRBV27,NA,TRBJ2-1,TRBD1,CASRAGTVSYNEQFF,TGTGCCAGCAGAGCCGGGACAGTCTCCTACAATGAGCAGTTCTTC
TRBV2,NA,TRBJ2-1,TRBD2,CASIRLAAYNEQFF,TGTGCCAGCATACGGCTAGCGGCTTACAATGAGCAGTTCTTC
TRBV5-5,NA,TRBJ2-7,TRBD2,CASTRAGTSYAEQYF,TGTGCCAGCACACGAGCCGGGACTAGCTATGCCGAGCAGTACTTC
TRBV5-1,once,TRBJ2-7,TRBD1,CASSPGTGRGYEQYF,TGCGCCAGCAGCCCTGGGACAGGGAGAGGCTACGAGCAGTACTTC
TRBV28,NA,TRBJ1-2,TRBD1,CASSLLDRGGLGYTF,TGTGCCAGCAGTTTATTGGACAGGGGCGGATTAGGCTACACCTTC
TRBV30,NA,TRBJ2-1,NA,CAWRAQGSEQFF,TGTGCCTGGAGGGCTCAGGGGAGTGAGCAGTTCTTC
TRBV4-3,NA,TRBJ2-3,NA,CASSPGGARRDTQYF,TGCGCCAGCAGCCCGGGCGGGGCAAGGAGGGATACGCAGTATTTT
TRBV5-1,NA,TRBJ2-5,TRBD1,CASSLASTGTGVQETQYF,TGCGCCAGCAGCTTGGCATCCACCGGGACAGGGGTCCAAGAGACCCAGTACTTC
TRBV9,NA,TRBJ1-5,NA,CASSPPERTNQPQHF,TGTGCCAGCAGCCCCCCGGAAAGGACTAATCAGCCCCAGCATTTT
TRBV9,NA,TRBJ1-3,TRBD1,CASSFQGARGNTIYF,TGTGCCAGCAGCTTCCAGGGGGCGCGCGGAAACACCATATATTTT
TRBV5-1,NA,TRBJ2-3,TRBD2,CASSLPSGGGDTQYF,TGCGCCAGCAGCTTGCCTAGCGGGGGGGGAGATACGCAGTATTTT
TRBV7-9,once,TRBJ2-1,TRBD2,CASSPPFRLAVYNEQFF,TGTGCCAGCAGCCCTCCCTTCCGACTAGCGGTATACAATGAGCAGTTCTTC
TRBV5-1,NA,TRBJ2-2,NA,CASSIDNFLPGELFF,TGCGCCAGCAGCATTGACAATTTTTTACCCGGGGAGCTGTTTTTT
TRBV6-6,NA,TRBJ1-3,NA,CASRDPGVSSGNTIYF,TGTGCCAGCAGAGATCCGGGGGTTTCCTCTGGAAACACCATATATTTT
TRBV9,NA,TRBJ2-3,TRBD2,CASSGSSGFYTDTQYF,TGTGCCAGCAGCGGTAGTAGCGGGTTTTACACAGATACGCAGTATTTT
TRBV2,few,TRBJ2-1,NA,CASSEDAPYNEQFF,TGTGCCAGCAGTGAAGATGCGCCATACAATGAGCAGTTCTTC
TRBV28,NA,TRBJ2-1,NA,CASSLLVRDTGRQFF,TGTGCCAGCAGTTTGTTGGTTAGGGACACGGGTCGGCAGTTCTTC
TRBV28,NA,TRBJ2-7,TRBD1,CASRDRARYEQYF,TGTGCCAGCCGGGACAGGGCGAGATACGAGCAGTACTTC
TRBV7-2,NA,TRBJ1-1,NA,CASSLSQGVGFFAFF,TGTGCCAGCAGCTTGTCACAGGGTGTAGGCTTCTTCGCTTTCTTT
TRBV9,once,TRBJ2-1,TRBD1,CASSRQGHEQFF,TGTGCCAGCAGCCGACAGGGCCATGAGCAGTTCTTC
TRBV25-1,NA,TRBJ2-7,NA,CASIQSGAPYEQYF,TGTGCCAGCATTCAAAGTGGGGCTCCCTATGAGCAGTACTTC
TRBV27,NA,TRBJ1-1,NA,CASSRQVGEAFF,TGTGCCAGCAGCCGACAGGTTGGTGAAGCTTTCTTT
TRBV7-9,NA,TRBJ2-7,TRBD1,CASSDIRGLKKQYF,TGTGCCAGCAGCGATATCAGGGGGTTGAAAAAGCAGTACTTC
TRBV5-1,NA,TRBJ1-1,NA,CASSSRVMNTEAFF,TGCGCCAGCAGCTCCAGGGTGATGAACACTGAAGCTTTCTTT
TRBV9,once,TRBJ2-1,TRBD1,CASSPRQGVNEQFF,TGTGCCAGCAGCCCCAGACAGGGGGTCAATGAGCAGTTCTTC
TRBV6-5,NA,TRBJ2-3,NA,CASTSRALTDTQYF,TGTGCCAGCACCTCGAGGGCCCTCACAGATACGCAGTATTTT
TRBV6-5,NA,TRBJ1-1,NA,CASSSQGANTEAFF,TGTGCCAGCAGTTCTCAGGGTGCGAACACTGAAGCTTTCTTT
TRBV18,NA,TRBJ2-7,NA,CASSGGSSYEQYF,TGTGCCAGCTCAGGGGGGAGCTCCTACGAGCAGTACTTC
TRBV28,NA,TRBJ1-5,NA,CASSLGGGNQPQHF,TGTGCCAGCAGTTTGGGGGGTGGTAATCAGCCCCAGCATTTT